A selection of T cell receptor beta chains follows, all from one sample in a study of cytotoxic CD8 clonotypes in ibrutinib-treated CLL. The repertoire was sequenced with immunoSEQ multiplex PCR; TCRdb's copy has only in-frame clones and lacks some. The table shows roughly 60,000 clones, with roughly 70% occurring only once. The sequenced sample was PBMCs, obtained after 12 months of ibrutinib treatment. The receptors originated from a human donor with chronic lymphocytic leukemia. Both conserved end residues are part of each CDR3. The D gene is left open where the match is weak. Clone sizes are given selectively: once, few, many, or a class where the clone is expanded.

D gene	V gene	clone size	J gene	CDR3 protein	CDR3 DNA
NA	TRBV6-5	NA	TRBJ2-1	CASSRQASYNEQFF	TGTGCCAGCAGTCGACAGGCATCCTACAATGAGCAGTTCTTC
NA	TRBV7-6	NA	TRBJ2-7	CASSLGRDREQYF	TGTGCCAGCAGCTTAGGGCGGGATCGCGAGCAGTACTTC
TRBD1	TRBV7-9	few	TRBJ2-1	CASSRQGIFYNEQFF	TGTGCCAGCAGCAGACAGGGGATATTCTACAATGAGCAGTTCTTC
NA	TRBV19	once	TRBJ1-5	CATHPSHGNQPQHF	TGTGCCACTCATCCCAGCCACGGCAATCAGCCCCAGCATTTT
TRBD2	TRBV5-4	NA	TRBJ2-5	CASSLFSGRSRETQYF	TGTGCCAGCAGCTTGTTTAGCGGGAGGTCGCGGGAGACCCAGTACTTC
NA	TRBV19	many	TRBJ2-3	CASSIRVRRTDTQYF	TGTGCCAGTAGTATCAGGGTAAGACGCACAGATACGCAGTATTTT
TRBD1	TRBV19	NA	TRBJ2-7	CASSQPGQGYEQYF	TGTGCCAGTAGTCAGCCGGGACAGGGGTACGAGCAGTACTTC
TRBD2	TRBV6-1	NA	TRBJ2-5	CASSEGTSGETQYF	TGTGCCAGCAGTGAAGGGACTAGTGGGGAGACCCAGTACTTC
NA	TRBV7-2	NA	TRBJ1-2	CASSLGRAWSWYNYGYTF	TGTGCCAGCAGCTTGGGCCGGGCGTGGTCTTGGTATAACTATGGCTACACCTTC
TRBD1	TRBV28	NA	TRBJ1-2	CASSPRGPSYGYTF	TGTGCCAGCAGTCCCAGGGGGCCTAGCTATGGCTACACCTTC
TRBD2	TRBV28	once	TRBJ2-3	CASSFPPLAGGPDTQYF	TGTGCCAGCAGCTTTCCTCCCCTAGCGGGAGGGCCAGATACGCAGTATTTT
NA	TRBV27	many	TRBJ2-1	CASSFPWRSPYNEQFF	TGTGCCAGCAGTTTCCCCTGGCGGAGCCCCTACAATGAGCAGTTCTTC
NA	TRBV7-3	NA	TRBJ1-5	CASSFRIGVNQPQHF	TGTGCCAGCAGCTTTAGGATAGGGGTCAATCAGCCCCAGCATTTT
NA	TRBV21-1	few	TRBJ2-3	CASGCPGQGAGRTDTQYF	TGTGCCAGCGGTTGCCCGGGACAGGGGGCAGGGAGGACAGATACGCAGTATTTT
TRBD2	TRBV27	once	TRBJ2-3	CASSYLGGEATDTQYF	TGTGCCAGCAGTTATTTGGGGGGGGAAGCCACAGATACGCAGTATTTT
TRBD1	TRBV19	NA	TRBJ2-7	CASSPRTGNYEQYF	TGTGCCAGTAGTCCTCGGACAGGGAACTACGAGCAGTACTTC